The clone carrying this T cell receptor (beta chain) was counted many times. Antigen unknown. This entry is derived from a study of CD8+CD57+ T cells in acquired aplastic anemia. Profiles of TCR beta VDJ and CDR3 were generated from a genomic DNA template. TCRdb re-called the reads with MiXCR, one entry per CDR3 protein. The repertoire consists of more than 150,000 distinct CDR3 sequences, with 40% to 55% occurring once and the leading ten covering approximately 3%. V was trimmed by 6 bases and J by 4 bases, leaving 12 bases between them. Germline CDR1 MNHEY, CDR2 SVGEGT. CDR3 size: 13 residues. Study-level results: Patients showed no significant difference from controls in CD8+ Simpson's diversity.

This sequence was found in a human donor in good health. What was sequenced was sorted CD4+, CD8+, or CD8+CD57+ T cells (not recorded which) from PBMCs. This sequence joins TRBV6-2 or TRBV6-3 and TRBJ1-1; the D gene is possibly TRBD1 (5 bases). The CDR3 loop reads CASSLTGVTEAFF. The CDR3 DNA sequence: TGTGCCAGCAGCCTAACGGGGGTCACTGAAGCTTTCTTT.